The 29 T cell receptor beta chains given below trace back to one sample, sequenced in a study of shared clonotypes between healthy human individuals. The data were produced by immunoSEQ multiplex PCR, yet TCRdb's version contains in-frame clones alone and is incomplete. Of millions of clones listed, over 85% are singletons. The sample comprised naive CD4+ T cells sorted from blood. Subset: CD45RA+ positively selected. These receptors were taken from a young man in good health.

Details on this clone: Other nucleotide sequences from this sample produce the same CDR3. The CDR3 protein is CASSTGQGQETQYF. As DNA, the CDR3 is TGCGCCAGCAGCACGGGACAGGGGCAAGAGACCCAGTACTTC. The chain has TRBV5-1 and TRBJ2-5; 10 bases align to TRBD1. With V trimmed by 4 bases and J by 2 bases, 2 bases remained unmatched. Germline CDR1 SGHRS, CDR2 YFSETQ. This CDR3 has 14 amino acids.

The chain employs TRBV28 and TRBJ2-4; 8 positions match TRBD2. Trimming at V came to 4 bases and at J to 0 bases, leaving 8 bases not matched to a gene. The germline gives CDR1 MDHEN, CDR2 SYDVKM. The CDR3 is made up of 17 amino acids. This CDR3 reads CASSSTSGGIAKNIQYF. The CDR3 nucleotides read TGTGCCAGCAGTTCCACATCGGGGGGGATAGCCAAAAACATTCAGTACTTC.

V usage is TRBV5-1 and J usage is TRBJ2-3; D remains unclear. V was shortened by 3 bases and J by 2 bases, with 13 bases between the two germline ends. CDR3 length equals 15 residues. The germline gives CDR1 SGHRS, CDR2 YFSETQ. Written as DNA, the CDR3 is TGCGCCAGCAGCTCCCCCCAAAGGGACACAGATACGCAGTATTTT. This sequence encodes CASSSPQRDTDTQYF.

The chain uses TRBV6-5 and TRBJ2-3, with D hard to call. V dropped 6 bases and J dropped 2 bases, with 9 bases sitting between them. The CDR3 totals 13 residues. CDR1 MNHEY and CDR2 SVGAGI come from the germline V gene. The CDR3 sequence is CASSPRYTDTQYF. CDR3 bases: TGTGCCAGCAGCCCCCGGTACACAGATACGCAGTATTTT.

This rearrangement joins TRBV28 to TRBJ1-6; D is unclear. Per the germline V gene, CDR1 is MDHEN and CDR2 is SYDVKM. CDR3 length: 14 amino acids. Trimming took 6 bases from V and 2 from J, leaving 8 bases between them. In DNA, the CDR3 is TGTGCCAGCAGCCGGGGTCCCTATAATTCACCCCTCCACTTT. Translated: CASSRGPYNSPLHF.

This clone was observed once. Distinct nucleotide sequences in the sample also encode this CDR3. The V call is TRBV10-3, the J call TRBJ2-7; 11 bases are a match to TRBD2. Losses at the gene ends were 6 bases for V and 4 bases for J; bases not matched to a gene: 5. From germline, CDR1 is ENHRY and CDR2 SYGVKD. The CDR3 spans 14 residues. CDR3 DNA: TGTGCCATCAGCCCCGGGACTAGCGGTTACGAGCAGTACTTC. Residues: CAISPGTSGYEQYF.

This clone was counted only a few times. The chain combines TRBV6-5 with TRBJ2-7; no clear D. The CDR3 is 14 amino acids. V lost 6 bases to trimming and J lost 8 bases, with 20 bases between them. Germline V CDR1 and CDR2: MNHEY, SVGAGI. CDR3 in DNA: TGTGCCAGCAGCCCAACGCCTGATACTGTACAGCAGTACTTC. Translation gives CASSPTPDTVQQYF.

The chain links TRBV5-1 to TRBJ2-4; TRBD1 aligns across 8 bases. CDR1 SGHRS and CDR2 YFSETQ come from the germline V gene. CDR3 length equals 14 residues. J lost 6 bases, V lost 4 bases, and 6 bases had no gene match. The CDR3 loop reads CASSQGQARNIQYF. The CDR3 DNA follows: TGCGCCAGCAGCCAGGGACAGGCTAGAAACATTCAGTACTTC.

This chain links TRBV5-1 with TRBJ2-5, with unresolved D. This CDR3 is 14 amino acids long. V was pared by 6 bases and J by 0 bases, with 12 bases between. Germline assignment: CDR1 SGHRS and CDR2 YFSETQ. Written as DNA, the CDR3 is TGCGCCAGCACGGCCACCCACTACCAAGAGACCCAGTACTTC. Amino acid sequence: CASTATHYQETQYF.

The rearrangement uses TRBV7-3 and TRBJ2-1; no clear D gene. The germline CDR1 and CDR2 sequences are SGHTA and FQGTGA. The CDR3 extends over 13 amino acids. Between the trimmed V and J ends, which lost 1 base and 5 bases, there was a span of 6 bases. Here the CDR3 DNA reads TGTGCCAGCAGCTTAAATTATGACAATGAGCAGTTCTTC. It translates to CASSLNYDNEQFF.

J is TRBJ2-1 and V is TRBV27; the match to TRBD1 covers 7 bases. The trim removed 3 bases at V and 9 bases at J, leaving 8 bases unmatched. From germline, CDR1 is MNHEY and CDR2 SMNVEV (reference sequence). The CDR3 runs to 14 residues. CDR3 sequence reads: CASSFRQGVSEQFF. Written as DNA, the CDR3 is TGTGCCAGCAGTTTTCGGCAGGGGGTTAGTGAGCAGTTCTTC.

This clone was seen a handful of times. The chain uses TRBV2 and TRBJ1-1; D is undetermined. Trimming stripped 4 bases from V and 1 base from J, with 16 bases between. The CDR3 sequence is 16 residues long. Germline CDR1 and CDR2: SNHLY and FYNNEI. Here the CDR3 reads CASSGAGRTGNTEAFF. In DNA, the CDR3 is TGTGCCAGCAGTGGGGCGGGTAGGACCGGGAACACTGAAGCTTTCTTT.

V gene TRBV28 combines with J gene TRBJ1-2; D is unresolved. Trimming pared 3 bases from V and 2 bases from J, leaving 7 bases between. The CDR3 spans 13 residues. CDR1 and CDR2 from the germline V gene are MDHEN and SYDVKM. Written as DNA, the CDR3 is TGTGCCAGCAGTTTTACAAGCAACTATGGCTACACCTTC. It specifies CASSFTSNYGYTF.

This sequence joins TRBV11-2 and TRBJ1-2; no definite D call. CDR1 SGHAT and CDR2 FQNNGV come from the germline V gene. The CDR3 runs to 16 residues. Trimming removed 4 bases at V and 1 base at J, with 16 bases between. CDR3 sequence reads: CASSSNRADINYGYTF. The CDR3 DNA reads TGTGCCAGCAGCTCTAACCGGGCAGACATTAACTATGGCTACACCTTC.

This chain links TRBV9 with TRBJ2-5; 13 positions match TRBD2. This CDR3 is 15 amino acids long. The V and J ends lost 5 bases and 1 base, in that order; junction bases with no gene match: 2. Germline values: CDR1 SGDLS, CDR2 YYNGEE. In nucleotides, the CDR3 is TGTGCCAGCAGTCGGACTAGCGGGAGCCAAGAGACCCAGTACTTC. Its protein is CASSRTSGSQETQYF.

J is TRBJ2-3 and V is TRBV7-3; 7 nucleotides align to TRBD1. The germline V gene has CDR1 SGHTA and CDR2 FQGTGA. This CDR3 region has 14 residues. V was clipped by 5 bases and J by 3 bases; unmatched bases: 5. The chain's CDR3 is CASSDRQGTDTQYF. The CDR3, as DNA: TGTGCCAGCAGCGACCGACAGGGAACAGATACGCAGTATTTT.

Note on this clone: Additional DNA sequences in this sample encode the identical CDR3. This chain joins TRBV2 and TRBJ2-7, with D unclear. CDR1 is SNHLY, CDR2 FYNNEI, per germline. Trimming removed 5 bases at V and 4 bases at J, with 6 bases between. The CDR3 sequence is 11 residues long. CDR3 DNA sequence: TGTGCCAGCAGTAGCAGTTACGAGCAGTACTTC. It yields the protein CASSSSYEQYF.

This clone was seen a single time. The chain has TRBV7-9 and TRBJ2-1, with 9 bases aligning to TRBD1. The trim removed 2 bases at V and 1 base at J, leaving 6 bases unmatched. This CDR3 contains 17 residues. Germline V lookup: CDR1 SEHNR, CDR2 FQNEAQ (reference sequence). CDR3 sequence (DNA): TGTGCCAGCAGCTTAATGGCGGGACAGGGTTCCTACAATGAGCAGTTCTTC. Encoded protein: CASSLMAGQGSYNEQFF.

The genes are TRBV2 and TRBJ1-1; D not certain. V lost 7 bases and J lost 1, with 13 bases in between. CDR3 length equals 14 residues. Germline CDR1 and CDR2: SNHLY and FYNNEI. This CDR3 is CASTKVATNTEAFF. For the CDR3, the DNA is TGTGCCAGCACCAAGGTGGCAACGAACACTGAAGCTTTCTTT.

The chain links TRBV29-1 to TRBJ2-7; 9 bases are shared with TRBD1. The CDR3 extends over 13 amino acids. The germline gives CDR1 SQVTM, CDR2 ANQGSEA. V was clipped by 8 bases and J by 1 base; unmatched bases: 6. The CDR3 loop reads CSTSGTGSYEQYF. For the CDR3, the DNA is TGCAGCACTTCCGGGACAGGGTCCTACGAGCAGTACTTC.

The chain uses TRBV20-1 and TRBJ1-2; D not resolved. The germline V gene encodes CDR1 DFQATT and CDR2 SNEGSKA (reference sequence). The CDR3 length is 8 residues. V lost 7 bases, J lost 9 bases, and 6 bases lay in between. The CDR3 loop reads CSGGSYTF. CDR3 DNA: TGCAGTGGTGGGAGCTACACCTTC.

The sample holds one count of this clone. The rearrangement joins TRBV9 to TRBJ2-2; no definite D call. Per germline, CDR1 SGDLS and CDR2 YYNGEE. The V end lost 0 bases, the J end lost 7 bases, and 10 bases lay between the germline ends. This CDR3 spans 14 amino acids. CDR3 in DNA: TGTGCCAGCAGCGTAGCTCCTAATCTCGGGGAGCTGTTTTTT. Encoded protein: CASSVAPNLGELFF.

CDR3 in amino acids: CASSDRTDTQYF. CDR3 in DNA: TGTGCCAGCAGTGATCGGACAGATACGCAGTATTTT. This chain links TRBV6-1 with TRBJ2-3; D remains unclear. Germline V gives CDR1 MNHNS, CDR2 SASEGT. Trimming removed 3 bases from V and 3 bases from J, with 4 bases in between. The CDR3 spans 12 residues.

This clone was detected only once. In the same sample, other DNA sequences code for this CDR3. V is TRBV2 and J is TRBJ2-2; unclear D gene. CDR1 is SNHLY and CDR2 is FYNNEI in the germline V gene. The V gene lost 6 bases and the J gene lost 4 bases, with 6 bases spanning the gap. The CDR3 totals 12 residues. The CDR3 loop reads CASRGPTGELFF. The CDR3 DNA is TGTGCCAGCAGGGGCCCCACCGGGGAGCTGTTTTTT.

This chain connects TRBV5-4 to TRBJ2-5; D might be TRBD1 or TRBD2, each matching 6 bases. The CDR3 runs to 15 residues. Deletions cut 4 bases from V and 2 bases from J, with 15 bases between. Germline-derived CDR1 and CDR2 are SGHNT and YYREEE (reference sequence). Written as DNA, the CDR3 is TGTGCCAGCAGCCGGGGGCTAGGCGGGCAAGAGACCCAGTACTTC. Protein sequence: CASSRGLGGQETQYF.

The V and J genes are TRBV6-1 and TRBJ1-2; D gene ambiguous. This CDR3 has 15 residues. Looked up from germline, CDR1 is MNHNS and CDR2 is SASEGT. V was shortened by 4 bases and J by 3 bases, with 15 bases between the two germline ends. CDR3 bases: TGTGCCAGCAGTGTGCAGGCCTCAGAAGACTATGGCTACACCTTC. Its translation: CASSVQASEDYGYTF.

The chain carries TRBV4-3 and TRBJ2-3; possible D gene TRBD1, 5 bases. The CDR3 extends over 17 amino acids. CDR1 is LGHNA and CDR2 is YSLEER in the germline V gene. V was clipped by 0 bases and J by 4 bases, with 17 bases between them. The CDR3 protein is CASSQDLNRLSPDTQYF. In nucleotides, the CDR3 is TGCGCCAGCAGCCAAGATCTTAACAGGCTTAGCCCAGATACGCAGTATTTT.

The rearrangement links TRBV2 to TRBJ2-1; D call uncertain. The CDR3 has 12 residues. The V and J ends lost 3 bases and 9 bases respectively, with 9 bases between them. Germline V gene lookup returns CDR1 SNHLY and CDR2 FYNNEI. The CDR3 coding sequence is TGTGCCAGCAGTGAGGGAAAGGGTGAGCAGTTCTTC. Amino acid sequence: CASSEGKGEQFF. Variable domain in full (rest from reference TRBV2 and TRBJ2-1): EPEVTQTPSHQVTQMGQEVILRCVPISNHLYFYWYRQILGQKVEFLVSFYNNEISEKSEIFDDQFSVERPDGSNFTLKIRSTKLEDSAMYFCASSEGKGEQFFGPGTRLTVL.

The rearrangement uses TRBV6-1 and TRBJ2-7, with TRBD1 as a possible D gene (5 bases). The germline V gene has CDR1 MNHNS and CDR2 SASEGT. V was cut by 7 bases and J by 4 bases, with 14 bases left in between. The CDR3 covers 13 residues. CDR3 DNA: TGTGCCAGCACCGCGGACACTTTTTACGAGCAGTACTTC. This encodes CASTADTFYEQYF.